Below are 32 T cell receptor beta chains sequenced from a single sample in a study of T cell changes during pregnancy in multiple sclerosis. TCRdb's table, derived via immunoSEQ multiplex PCR, lists solely in-frame clones and lacks some. Seen here are some 40,000 clones, about 89% observed once, and the top ten hold under 0.7%. The input for sequencing was CD4+ T cells from peripheral blood mononuclear cells, taken in the first trimester of pregnancy. These TCRs come from a female donor with multiple sclerosis, enrolled in a pregnancy study.

The V and J genes are TRBV19 and TRBJ1-3, with unresolved D. The V end lost 4 bases, the J end lost 0 bases, and 16 bases lay between the germline ends. Germline CDR1 LNHDA, CDR2 SQIVND (reference sequence). This CDR3 contains 17 residues. This CDR3 reads CASSTTPPGLSGNTIYF. The CDR3 DNA follows: TGTGCCAGTAGTACAACTCCCCCGGGTCTCTCTGGAAACACCATATATTTT.

This chain uses TRBV6-1 with TRBJ1-1; D unresolved. Germline CDR1 MNHNS, CDR2 SASEGT. This CDR3 is 13 amino acids long. The V end lost 5 bases, the J end lost 0 bases, and 7 bases lay between the germline ends. This chain's CDR3 is CASSTELNTEAFF. DNA for the CDR3: TGTGCCAGCAGTACAGAGCTGAACACTGAAGCTTTCTTT.

The genes are TRBV28 and TRBJ1-3, with no clear D. The CDR3 contains 13 residues. The V end lost 4 bases, the J end lost 8 bases, and 12 bases lay between the germline ends. From germline, CDR1 is MDHEN and CDR2 SYDVKM. In nucleotides, the CDR3 is TGTGCCAGCAGTTCGTCTTCCCCTGACACCATATATTTT. This gives the protein CASSSSSPDTIYF.

This clone was found once. This rearrangement joins TRBV5-4 to TRBJ1-4; TRBD1 matches at 8 bases. Germline V CDR1 and CDR2: SGHNT, YYREEE (reference sequence). The junction had 10 bases not matched to a gene; V was cut back by 4 bases and J by 5 bases. The CDR3 sequence is 16 residues long. The CDR3 DNA follows: TGTGCCAGCAGCCCCGGGCAGCGGACAGGGAATGAAAAACTGTTTTTT. Translation gives CASSPGQRTGNEKLFF.

CDR3 in amino acids: CASSLGTANTEAFF. CDR3 sequence (DNA): TGTGCCAGCAGCTTGGGAACAGCGAACACTGAAGCTTTCTTT. The genes are TRBV5-5 and TRBJ1-1; D is unclear. The CDR3 contains 14 residues. CDR1 and CDR2 from the germline V gene are SGHKS and YYEKEE (reference sequence). V lost 0 bases to trimming and J lost 1 base, with 7 bases between them.

The chain is built from TRBV5-4 and TRBJ1-1, with D perhaps TRBD1 (6 bases). V was cut by 0 bases and J by 4 bases, with 13 bases left in between. CDR3 length: 15 amino acids. Germline V gene data show CDR1 as SGHNT and CDR2 as YYREEE (reference sequence). The CDR3 sequence is CASSLDRAVGTEAFF. CDR3 nucleotide sequence: TGTGCCAGCAGCTTGGACAGGGCGGTCGGCACTGAAGCTTTCTTT.

This chain links TRBV19 with TRBJ2-5; the match to TRBD2 covers 8 bases. Germline CDR1 reads LNHDA; CDR2 reads SQIVND (reference sequence). The CDR3 is made up of 16 amino acids. With V trimmed by 6 bases and J by 0 bases, 9 bases remained unmatched. The CDR3 DNA sequence: TGTGCCAGTAGAAGATATATAGCGGGGAACCAAGAGACCCAGTACTTC. As protein: CASRRYIAGNQETQYF.

The chain recombines TRBV28 with TRBJ2-5, with 9 bases lining up with TRBD1. Per the germline V gene, CDR1 is MDHEN and CDR2 is SYDVKM. The CDR3 is 15 residues long. The trim removed 3 bases at V and 2 bases at J, leaving 4 bases unmatched. The CDR3 is CASSLPGTGQETQYF. In nucleotides, the CDR3 is TGTGCCAGCAGTTTGCCCGGGACAGGGCAAGAGACCCAGTACTTC.

The chain carries TRBV11-3 and TRBJ2-2; possible D gene TRBD2, 5 bases. The CDR3 has 14 amino acids. Trimming left V 1 base short and J 7 bases short, with 10 bases between. Germline V gene sequence: CDR1 SGHNT, CDR2 YENEEA. The CDR3 spells CASSLVRGYGELFF. The CDR3 nucleotides are TGTGCCAGCAGCTTAGTCCGCGGGTACGGGGAGCTGTTTTTT.

The chain recombines TRBV6-4 with TRBJ2-2; 12 bases are a match to TRBD1. Germline CDR1 MRHNA, CDR2 SNTAGT. The CDR3 runs to 16 residues. Losses at the gene ends were 8 bases for V and 6 bases for J; bases not matched to a gene: 10. CDR3 bases: TGTGCCAGCTATGTCGCGGGACAGGGGGCCGCCGGGGAGCTGTTTTTT. This encodes CASYVAGQGAAGELFF.

V is TRBV28 and J is TRBJ1-2; D may be TRBD1 (5 bases). V was clipped by 9 bases and J by 5 bases, with 16 bases between them. This CDR3 has 13 residues. Germline V lookup: CDR1 MDHEN, CDR2 SYDVKM. The CDR3 nucleotides are TGTGCCAGTCGGGGGAGCCGAAATTATGGCTACACCTTC. As protein: CASRGSRNYGYTF.

This rearrangement joins TRBV5-1 to TRBJ2-1; D is possibly TRBD1 (5 bases). V was cut by 0 bases and J by 7 bases, with 11 bases left in between. CDR3 length equals 14 residues. Per the germline V gene, CDR1 is SGHRS and CDR2 is YFSETQ. The CDR3 sequence: CASSLGQGFNEQFF. DNA of the CDR3: TGCGCCAGCAGCTTGGGTCAGGGTTTTAATGAGCAGTTCTTC.

The chain employs TRBV7-3 and TRBJ2-1, with 8 positions matching TRBD2. The V gene's germline CDR1 is SGHTA and CDR2 FQGTGA. Trimming took 3 bases from V and 9 from J; bases not matched to a gene: 10. The CDR3 loop spans 15 amino acids. CDR3 bases: TGTGCCAGCAGCTTCAGAGCGGGAGAGAGTCGTGAGCAGTTCTTC. Amino acid sequence: CASSFRAGESREQFF.

The V gene is TRBV11-3, the J gene TRBJ2-1; D perhaps matches TRBD2 (5 bases). This CDR3 is 19 amino acids long. CDR1 is SGHNT and CDR2 is YENEEA in the germline V gene. Trimming stripped 6 bases from V and 0 bases from J, with 24 bases between. The CDR3 sequence is CASSLSSPPPGSSYNEQFF. The CDR3 DNA sequence: TGTGCCAGCAGTCTTAGTTCCCCGCCCCCGGGGAGCTCCTACAATGAGCAGTTCTTC.

In this sample, this clone turned up once. The V gene is TRBV27, the J gene TRBJ1-2; possibly TRBD1 for D (5 bases). Trimming cost V 7 bases and J 7 bases, with 16 bases left between them. The CDR3 extends over 13 amino acids. Germline V gives CDR1 MNHEY, CDR2 SMNVEV (reference sequence). The CDR3 protein is CASTPAGGSGYTF. CDR3 DNA: TGTGCCAGCACCCCAGCGGGGGGGTCTGGCTACACCTTC.

This sequence joins TRBV28 and TRBJ1-2; TRBD1 is a possible D gene (6 bases). From germline, CDR1 is MDHEN and CDR2 SYDVKM. The V end was cut by 3 bases, the J end by 6 bases, with 14 bases between. The CDR3 has 14 residues. The chain's CDR3 is CASSFQAGVNGYTF. CDR3 DNA sequence: TGTGCCAGCAGTTTTCAGGCAGGGGTGAATGGCTACACCTTC.

The V and J genes are TRBV9 and TRBJ2-7, with a tentative D call TRBD1 (7 bases). The CDR3 contains 14 residues. Germline V gene data show CDR1 as SGDLS and CDR2 as YYNGEE. V lost 4 bases and J lost 3, with 14 bases in between. The CDR3 region is CASSRTGLLYEQYF. CDR3 nucleotides: TGTGCCAGCAGCAGGACAGGACTACTCTACGAGCAGTACTTC.

About this clone itself: At one end, the junction sequence differs from germline, possibly due to a read error. This chain links TRBV30 with TRBJ2-1; 11 positions agree with TRBD2. This CDR3 is built from 17 residues. The germline V gene has CDR1 GTSNPN and CDR2 SVGIG (reference sequence). The CDR3 sequence is CAWSVNLAGGSFNEQFF. The CDR3 region has the DNA TGTGCCTGGAGTGTAAATCTAGCGGGAGGATCCTTCAATGAGCAGTTCTTC.

The chain uses TRBV7-9 and TRBJ2-2; 8 positions match TRBD1. Germline CDR1 SEHNR, CDR2 FQNEAQ (reference sequence). The CDR3 covers 16 residues. V lost 3 bases to trimming and J lost 1 base; unmatched junction nucleotides: 4. CDR3 amino acids: CASSLPGTGNTGELFF. In nucleotides, the CDR3 is TGTGCCAGCAGCTTGCCAGGGACAGGGAACACCGGGGAGCTGTTTTTT.

The V gene is TRBV5-1, the J gene TRBJ2-1, with TRBD2 identical over 14 bases. The V gene end was trimmed by 2 bases and the J gene end by 3 bases; junction bases not matched to a gene: 10. CDR1 SGHRS and CDR2 YFSETQ come from the germline V gene. The CDR3 contains 19 residues. The CDR3, as DNA: TGCGCCAGCAGCTTCTGGACTAGCGGGAGGCAGCGCCTCTACAATGAGCAGTTCTTC. It encodes CASSFWTSGRQRLYNEQFF.

The gene calls are TRBV18 and TRBJ1-1, with D perhaps matching TRBD1 (6 bases). The CDR3 contains 15 residues. V lost 6 bases and J lost 5, with 19 bases in between. Germline V gene lookup returns CDR1 KGHSH and CDR2 LQKENI. CDR3 in DNA: TGTGCCAGCTCCCCGACGGGGCAGGGGCTGACTGAAGCTTTCTTT. This codes for CASSPTGQGLTEAFF. Full variable domain (remainder filled in from reference TRBV18 and TRBJ1-1): NAGVMQNPRHLVRRRGQEARLRCSPMKGHSHVYWYRQLPEEGLKFMVYLQKENIIDESGMPKERFSAEFPKEGPSILRIQQVVRGDSAAYFCASSPTGQGLTEAFFGQGTRLTVV.

The chain recombines TRBV19 with TRBJ1-1; 11 bases align to TRBD1. In germline, CDR1 is LNHDA, CDR2 SQIVND (reference sequence). The V gene end was trimmed by 7 bases and the J gene end by 3 bases; junction bases not matched to a gene: 4. The CDR3 contains 14 residues. The DNA of the CDR3 is TGTGCCAGTACCGTGGGACAGGGGGACACTGAAGCTTTCTTT. It specifies CASTVGQGDTEAFF.

The chain is built from TRBV5-4 and TRBJ1-2; no reliable D call. V was clipped by 2 bases and J by 6 bases, with 5 bases between them. Germline-derived CDR1 and CDR2 are SGHNT and YYREEE (reference sequence). CDR3 length: 11 residues. This CDR3 is CASSFNHGYTF. The DNA of the CDR3 is TGTGCCAGCAGCTTTAATCATGGCTACACCTTC. Based on the CDR3 plus reference TRBV5-4 and TRBJ1-2, the full variable domain is ETGVTQSPTHLIKTRGQQVTLRCSSQSGHNTVSWYQQALGQGPQFIFQYYREEENGRGNFPPRFSGLQFPNYSSELNVNALELDDSALYLCASSFNHGYTFGSGTRLTVV.

This chain uses TRBV28 with TRBJ1-1; D is unclear. The CDR3 runs to 11 residues. V lost 9 bases to trimming and J lost 4 bases, with 9 bases between them. In germline, CDR1 is MDHEN, CDR2 SYDVKM. The CDR3 loop reads CASIGGTEAFF. CDR3 DNA sequence: TGTGCCAGTATCGGAGGCACTGAAGCTTTCTTT.

The rearrangement uses TRBV18 and TRBJ1-1; maybe TRBD1 (6 bases). This CDR3 has 13 amino acids. Trimming removed 5 bases at V and 3 bases at J, with 10 bases between. The germline V gene has CDR1 KGHSH and CDR2 LQKENI. CDR3 in amino acids: CASSGTSDTEAFF. The CDR3 DNA is TGTGCCAGCTCAGGGACATCCGACACTGAAGCTTTCTTT.

The rearrangement links TRBV6-1 to TRBJ2-2, with 8 nucleotides matching TRBD2. J gave up 3 bases and V 3 bases, and 12 bases lay outside the gene matches. The CDR3 extends over 18 amino acids. The germline V gene encodes CDR1 MNHNS and CDR2 SASEGT. CDR3 region: CASSDRGLGRLHTGELFF. The CDR3 region has the DNA TGTGCCAGCAGTGATCGGGGACTAGGGAGGTTGCACACCGGGGAGCTGTTTTTT.

The chain recombines TRBV7-2 with TRBJ2-3; TRBD2 matches at 8 bases. This CDR3 has 15 residues. The V and J ends lost 1 base and 6 bases, in that order; junction bases with no gene match: 6. Germline V gene sequence: CDR1 SGHTA, CDR2 FQGNSA. CDR3 protein: CASSLGAGRADTQYF. For the CDR3, the DNA is TGTGCCAGCAGCTTAGGCGCCGGGAGGGCGGATACGCAGTATTTT.

The V gene is TRBV25-1, the J gene TRBJ2-7, with TRBD1 matching 7 bases. Germline-derived CDR1 and CDR2 are MGHDK and SYGVNS. V lost 6 bases and J lost 3; bases outside the gene matches: 8. CDR3 length: 14 residues. CDR3 bases: TGTGCCAGCAGGGCAACAGGGGAAGGCTACGAGCAGTACTTC. Residues: CASRATGEGYEQYF.

The V and J genes are TRBV7-9 and TRBJ2-3, with D possibly matching TRBD2 (6 bases). The V end was cut by 1 base, the J end by 3 bases, with 8 bases between. The germline V gene has CDR1 SEHNR and CDR2 FQNEAQ (reference sequence). The CDR3 extends over 14 amino acids. CDR3 sequence: CASSLEGRTDTQYF. The CDR3, as DNA: TGTGCCAGCAGCTTAGAGGGGAGGACAGATACGCAGTATTTT.

The gene calls are TRBV11-1 and TRBJ1-1; possible D gene TRBD1, 6 bases. Germline V gene lookup returns CDR1 SGHAT and CDR2 FQDESV (reference sequence). This CDR3 comprises 14 residues. Between the trimmed V and J ends, which lost 4 bases and 2 bases, there was a span of 11 bases. CDR3 bases: TGTGCCAGCAGCTCCGCGGACAGTAACACTGAAGCTTTCTTT. Its translation is CASSSADSNTEAFF. Full variable domain (missing parts from reference TRBV11-1 and TRBJ1-1): EAEVAQSPRYKITEKSQAVAFWCDPISGHATLYWYRQILGQGPELLVQFQDESVVDDSQLPKDRFSAERLKGVDSTLKIQPAELGDSAMYLCASSSADSNTEAFFGQGTRLTVV.

The gene calls are TRBV6-1 and TRBJ1-3; D unclear. The germline V and J ends were trimmed by 2 bases and 4 bases, with 12 bases remaining between them. From germline, CDR1 is MNHNS and CDR2 SASEGT. The length of the CDR3 is 15 residues. The CDR3, as DNA: TGTGCCAGCAGTGAACCGGGAGAGAAGGGAAACACCATATATTTT. Translating gives CASSEPGEKGNTIYF.

This CDR3 is CASRSDLVSYNEQFF. The CDR3 DNA sequence: TGCGCCAGCAGATCAGATCTAGTCTCATACAATGAGCAGTTCTTC. The chain combines TRBV5-1 with TRBJ2-1; D is ambiguous. This CDR3 comprises 15 residues. Between the trimmed V and J ends, which lost 5 bases and 4 bases, there was a span of 16 bases. CDR1 SGHRS and CDR2 YFSETQ come from the germline V gene.